A few counts support the clone carrying this T cell receptor (beta chain). Its antigen remains unidentified. The protocol was immunoSEQ multiplex PCR, while the TCRdb copy is restricted to in-frame clones and leaves out a portion. Of tens of thousands of clones listed, 85% are singletons. This CDR3 comprises 15 residues. Germline V gene data show CDR1 as SNHLY and CDR2 as FYNNEI. V trimming: 2 bases; J trimming: 9 bases; junction bases outside the gene matches: 7. The sample belongs to a study of OX40 agonist ivuxolimab in advanced cancers. Across the study: Dose-escalation cases comprised hepatocellular carcinoma, melanoma, renal cell or head and neck cancer. Anti-PD-1, anti-PD-L1 or anti-CTLA-4 therapy given earlier was allowed, and 35% to 50% had some. Study conclusions and caveats: On average, a greater number of expanded clones characterised CD8+ T cells relative to CD4+.

Enrollment shut out patients with autoimmune disease history or systemic immunosuppression. Source: CD4+ or CD8+ T cells sorted from blood, taken in a trial of the OX40 agonist ivuxolimab. The rearrangement joins TRBV2 to TRBJ1-6; 7 bases fit TRBD1. The sequence was collected from an adult with an advanced solid tumor such as melanoma, head and neck, liver or kidney cancer. The CDR3 DNA sequence: TGTGCCAGCAGTGAACCGACAGGGATCCGTTCACCCCTCCACTTT. It codes for CASSEPTGIRSPLHF.